The clone carrying this TCR beta chain was seen a handful of times. This entry comes from a study of regulatory T cells in long-lasting Graves disease. This CDR3 has 17 amino acids. The V gene's germline CDR1 is MNHEY and CDR2 SVGAGI. V was clipped by 2 bases and J by 3 bases, with 19 bases between them. This sample's time point: persistent/refractory GD, antithyroid drugs over 5 years with positive TRAb. From RNA extracted from PBMCs, the TCR library was made. Assembly of TCR beta libraries relied on iRepertoire HTBI primers together with Arm-PCR of CDR3 regions. TCRdb reanalysed the multiplex PCR reads using MiXCR and keeps one entry per CDR3 protein. The repertoire holds roughly 400,000 distinct CDR3 sequences, less than 25% seen once, with around 20% in the top ten.

The material was peripheral blood mononuclear cells (PBMCs), obtained when the disease was refractory, from a patient treated with antithyroid drugs. The sequence came from a female donor with Graves disease. The chain has TRBV6-5 and TRBJ1-1, with D perhaps TRBD1 (5 bases). The CDR3 spells CASSYGLLGTEDTEAFF. The CDR3 nucleotides are TGTGCCAGCAGTTACGGGCTTCTAGGGACGGAGGACACTGAAGCTTTCTTT.